This T cell receptor beta chain was observed in a study of T cell clones after liver transplantation. Study observations and caveats: In a couple of subjects, few donor cells limited the measurable donor-reactive repertoire.

For this clone: No antigen is known for it.

Germline trimming cut 6 bases from V and 2 bases from J; bases unmatched to any gene: 5. Per the germline V gene, CDR1 is LGHNA and CDR2 is YNFKEQ. This CDR3 comprises 14 residues. Method: immunoSEQ multiplex PCR; TCRdb's copy keeps in-frame clones and lacks some. The table includes around 110,000 clones, 90% detected once. The TCR sequence derives from a human patient who received a liver transplant. Among the T cells, some may be from the graft donor. V gene TRBV4-2 combines with J gene TRBJ2-7, with TRBD1 matching 9 bases. The source material was CD4+ T cells from blood, sampled 12 months after liver transplant. The CDR3 DNA sequence: TGTGCCAGCAGTACGGGACAGGGAGCCTACGAGCAGTACTTC. Protein: CASSTGQGAYEQYF.